The rows below give T cell receptor beta chains drawn from one sample of a study of T cell repertoires in cytomegalovirus infection. TCRdb reanalysed the reads using MiXCR and keeps one entry per CDR3 protein. The table includes around 900,000 distinct CDR3 sequences, under 40% detected once. Their target antigens are unknown. This specimen consisted of cultured CD8+ T cells from PBMCs, obtained from culture after CMV antigen stimulation. The receptors were sampled from a human donor in good health (CMV status not recorded). Some clones in this sample may be carry-over from other donors' samples. The conserved cysteine and the conserved F or W are not part of the CDR3 here. The D gene is left open where the match is weak. The listing skips clone size in some rows; elsewhere it reads once, few, many or a size class.

few,NA,16,TRBV12-3/TRBV12-4,TRBJ1-5,ASSFGLGLQPFNQPQH
NA,NA,10,TRBV2,TRBJ2-5,ASMGSLETQY
NA,NA,12,TRBV28,TRBJ2-5,ASSSQLLGETQY
few,TRBD1,13,TRBV27,TRBJ2-5,ASSFGTGYQETQY
NA,NA,13,TRBV6-6,TRBJ2-3,ASSYADYTPDTQY
NA,NA,12,TRBV12-3/TRBV12-4,TRBJ2-5,ASSLYAGVETQY
NA,NA,10,TRBV7-9,TRBJ1-1,ASTRMNTEAF
many,NA,12,TRBV6-6,TRBJ1-1,ASSHGQLNTEAF
NA,NA,13,TRBV4-1,TRBJ1-2,ASSPRDGGEYGYT
many,NA,11,TRBV7-8,TRBJ2-5,ASSLSHQETQY
many,TRBD2,13,TRBV7-3,TRBJ2-1,ASSSSGGLYNEQF
NA,NA,12,TRBV5-1,TRBJ2-5,ASSFSTGRETQY
NA,NA,10,TRBV12-5,TRBJ2-1,ASGLPGREQF
NA,NA,15,TRBV6-6,TRBJ1-2,ASSRGVSGSGSYGYT